This section outlines one T cell receptor (beta chain) sequence together with its context. Method: immunoSEQ multiplex PCR; TCRdb's copy keeps in-frame clones and lacks some. The data hold 61,000 or so clones, with about 94% observed a single time. CDR1 is LNHDA and CDR2 is SQIVND in the germline V gene (reference sequence). After removal of 1 base from V and 5 bases from J, the junction contained 2 bases not matched to a gene. The CDR3 runs to 15 residues. This record belongs to a study of T cell changes during pregnancy in multiple sclerosis. Source: CD4+ T cells from peripheral blood mononuclear cells, taken before pregnancy. J is TRBJ2-2 and V is TRBV19; 9 bases map to TRBD1. The clonotype was recovered from a female donor with multiple sclerosis, enrolled in a pregnancy study. The CDR3 loop is CASSIGTGETGELFF. CDR3 sequence (DNA): TGTGCCAGTAGTATAGGGACAGGGGAGACCGGGGAGCTGTTTTTT.